The entry that follows covers one T cell receptor (beta chain) sequence. The data are from a study of blood T cell repertoires in COVID-19. As for the study in general: Material from acute and convalescent COVID-19 was sourced from the United States, Italy and Spain. The cDNA or gDNA used as material had been derived from T cells, B-cell-depleted T cells, or PBMCs.

The J segment lost 1 base and the V segment lost 5 bases, leaving 5 bases of the junction unmatched. Germline loops: CDR1 MGHRA, CDR2 YSYEKL. The CDR3 runs to 15 residues. Under the authors' procedure: From reference gene primer amplification, estimates of nucleated cell counts were derived. Profiled with immunoSEQ multiplex PCR; TCRdb holds only in-frame clones, not every one. V and J calls plus clone size are reproduced from that table; the DNA served to infer D and trimming. Of 200,000 to 250,000 clones in the sample, roughly 86% were seen once. Seattle enrolled patients during active infection and tracked them longitudinally.

The clonotype comes from a woman in her fifties or sixties with COVID-19, enrolled during active disease. Sequenced sample: peripheral blood. The chain recombines TRBV4-1 with TRBJ2-3, with 8 bases identical to TRBD2. For the CDR3, the DNA is TGCGCCAGCAGCTTCGCGGGGGGTGGCACAGATACGCAGTATTTT. Translation: CASSFAGGGTDTQYF.